This TCR beta chain originates from a study of cytomegalovirus exposure and HLA in healthy donors. Findings and limits, study-wide: The authors later linked a missense DCLRE1C variant to TCR beta V- and J-gene trimming. Indistinguishability led to the exclusion of some V segments, TRBV6-2 and TRBV6-3 included.

The CDR3 length is 14 residues. Per the germline V gene, CDR1 is SGHNT and CDR2 is YYREEE (reference sequence). The V gene end was trimmed by 3 bases and the J gene end by 1 base; junction bases not matched to a gene: 4. The PCR had 60 Vbeta and 13 Jbeta primers. Profiled with immunoSEQ multiplex PCR; TCRdb holds only in-frame clones, not every one. The sample lists around 130,000 clones, 88% occurring once. Concerning this clone itself: Its antigen is not identified.

The chain joins TRBV5-4 to TRBJ2-7; TRBD1 agrees at 7 bases. This TCR was sampled from a woman in her thirties or forties in good health and CMV-seronegative. The sequenced sample was PBMCs. CDR3 nucleotide sequence: TGTGCCAGCAGCTCCCCGACAGGGTCCTACGAGCAGTACTTC. Translating it yields CASSSPTGSYEQYF.